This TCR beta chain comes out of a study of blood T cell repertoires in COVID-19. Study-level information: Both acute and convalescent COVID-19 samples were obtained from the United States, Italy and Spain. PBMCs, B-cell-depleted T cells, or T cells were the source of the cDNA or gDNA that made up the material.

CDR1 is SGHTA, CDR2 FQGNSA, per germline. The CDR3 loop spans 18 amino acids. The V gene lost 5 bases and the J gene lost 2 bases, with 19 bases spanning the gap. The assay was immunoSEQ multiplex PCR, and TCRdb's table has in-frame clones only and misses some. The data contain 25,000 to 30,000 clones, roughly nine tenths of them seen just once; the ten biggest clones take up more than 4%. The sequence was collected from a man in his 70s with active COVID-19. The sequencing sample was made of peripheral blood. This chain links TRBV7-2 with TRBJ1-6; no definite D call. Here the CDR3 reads CASSTVRGNRPYNSPLHF. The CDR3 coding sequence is TGTGCCAGCAGCACGGTGCGGGGAAATCGTCCCTATAATTCACCCCTCCACTTT.